This T cell receptor beta chain came from a study of early T cells in non-severe SARS-CoV-2 infection. Background on the study: Sequencing of bulk RNA from unsorted whole blood was done, without chain pairing.

This CDR3 contains 14 residues. V lost 3 bases to trimming and J lost 1 base, with 7 bases between them. Looked up from germline, CDR1 is MGHRA and CDR2 is YSYEKL. This clonotype occurred many times. Individual cDNA molecules were tagged with unique molecular identifiers. TCRdb re-analysed the 5' RACE reads in MiXCR, keeping a single row per CDR3 protein. This sample yields around 76,000 distinct CDR3 sequences, of which roughly 10% are seen a single time; around 5% belongs to the top ten. The receptor comes from an adult who was a healthcare worker with PCR-confirmed SARS-CoV-2 infection or an uninfected control (not recorded which). The chain links TRBV4-1 to TRBJ1-5; no firm D call. Sample: whole blood. For the CDR3, the DNA is TGCGCCAGCAGCCAGGGTCCAAGCAATCAGCCCCAGCATTTT. This codes for CASSQGPSNQPQHF.